These 13 T cell receptor beta chains share one sample of origin, sequenced in a study of T cells in localized non-small cell lung cancer. Clones were read by immunoSEQ multiplex PCR, and TCRdb kept only the in-frame ones, dropping some. The table has 28,000 or so clones, about nine tenths seen once; the top ten hold about 6.8%. This specimen was peripheral blood, taken before any cancer treatment. The receptors were gathered from a male donor at least 60 years old with stage I lung adenocarcinoma.

This clone showed up just once. The rearrangement uses TRBV5-1 and TRBJ2-3; D uncertain. The CDR3 is 14 amino acids. With 2 bases removed from V and 5 bases from J, the gap between germline ends came to 12 bases. Germline V gives CDR1 SGHRS, CDR2 YFSETQ. CDR3 coding DNA: TGCGCCAGCAGCTTTATGCAGGCGATAGATACGCAGTATTTT. The encoded protein is CASSFMQAIDTQYF.

The gene calls are TRBV18 and TRBJ1-5; the D is unclear. Germline-derived CDR1 and CDR2 are KGHSH and LQKENI. There are 13 residues in the CDR3. Deletions cut 0 bases from V and 4 bases from J, with 4 bases between. Here the CDR3 reads CASSPPGNQPQHF. The CDR3, as DNA: TGTGCCAGCTCACCACCAGGGAATCAGCCCCAGCATTTT. Full variable domain (outside the CDR3, taken from reference TRBV18 and TRBJ1-5): NAGVMQNPRHLVRRRGQEARLRCSPMKGHSHVYWYRQLPEEGLKFMVYLQKENIIDESGMPKERFSAEFPKEGPSILRIQQVVRGDSAAYFCASSPPGNQPQHFGDGTRLSIL.

The rearrangement joins TRBV5-5 to TRBJ1-4; D is perhaps TRBD1 (5 bases). Germline CDR1 and CDR2: SGHKS and YYEKEE (reference sequence). This CDR3 contains 15 residues. Trimming took 4 bases from V and 5 from J, leaving 15 bases between them. In DNA form, the CDR3 reads TGTGCCAGCAGCCTTTTCGGGACCCCAAATGAAAAACTGTTTTTT. This translates into CASSLFGTPNEKLFF.

The rearrangement links TRBV5-1 to TRBJ1-5; D gene unclear. Trimming removed 2 bases at V and 1 base at J, with 7 bases between. The CDR3 runs 14 residues. In germline, CDR1 is SGHRS, CDR2 YFSETQ. CDR3: CASSLGGSNQPQHF. The DNA of the CDR3 is TGCGCCAGCAGCTTAGGCGGAAGCAATCAGCCCCAGCATTTT. Based on the CDR3 plus reference TRBV5-1 and TRBJ1-5, the full variable domain is KAGVTQTPRYLIKTRGQQVTLSCSPISGHRSVSWYQQTPGQGLQFLFEYFSETQRNKGNFPGRFSGRQFSNSRSEMNVSTLELGDSALYLCASSLGGSNQPQHFGDGTRLSIL.

V is TRBV5-6 and J is TRBJ2-7; TRBD1 matches at 9 bases. This CDR3 spans 16 amino acids. Trimming cost V 0 bases and J 5 bases; bases outside gene matches: 9. Germline lookup yields CDR1 SGHDT and CDR2 YYEEEE. Here the CDR3 reads CASSLVGTGFVDEQYF. For the CDR3, the DNA is TGTGCCAGCAGCTTGGTCGGGACAGGGTTTGTCGACGAGCAGTACTTC.

The chain couples TRBV4-2 to TRBJ2-5; D remains ambiguous. Germline loops: CDR1 LGHNA, CDR2 YNFKEQ. This CDR3 is built from 13 residues. V lost 4 bases, J lost 0 bases, and 6 bases lay in between. The CDR3, as DNA: TGTGCCAGCAGCCTTAATGACCAAGAGACCCAGTACTTC. Amino acids: CASSLNDQETQYF.

This clone was detected once. The chain employs TRBV29-1 and TRBJ2-1; the match to TRBD1 covers 9 bases. The germline CDR1 and CDR2 sequences are SQVTM and ANQGSEA. The CDR3 spans 13 residues. The trim removed 7 bases at V and 6 bases at J, leaving 7 bases unmatched. The CDR3 spells CSAATGQGNEQFF. In DNA form, the CDR3 reads TGCAGCGCCGCCACGGGACAGGGCAATGAGCAGTTCTTC.

The chain combines TRBV4-3 with TRBJ1-4; the match to TRBD1 covers 11 bases. The germline CDR1 and CDR2 sequences are LGHNA and YSLEER. V was pared by 4 bases and J by 5 bases, with 9 bases of the junction left unmatched. The CDR3 contains 17 residues. The CDR3 DNA sequence: TGCGCCAGCAGCCCTCGTTTTCGGACAGGGGGCAATGAAAAACTGTTTTTT. It translates to CASSPRFRTGGNEKLFF.

In nucleotides, the CDR3 is TGTGCCAGCAGCTTAGCGACGACAGGGGGCGAGAGCTATGGCTACACCTTC. Protein sequence: CASSLATTGGESYGYTF. This sequence joins TRBV7-2 and TRBJ1-2; TRBD1 matches at 10 bases. The germline CDR1 and CDR2 sequences are SGHTA and FQGNSA. V lost 0 bases, J lost 4 bases, and 8 bases stayed unmatched. This CDR3 has 17 amino acids.

Only one count was recorded for this clone. The junction departs from the called germline gene at one end, perhaps through a read error. DNA for the CDR3: TGTGCCAGCAGCTTAGACGATCAGCTCCAGCATTTT. Amino acid sequence: CASSLDDQLQHF. V gene TRBV7-9 combines with J gene TRBJ1-5; D gene unclear. Germline V lookup: CDR1 SEHNR, CDR2 FQNEAQ (reference sequence). This CDR3 spans 12 amino acids.

V gene TRBV5-6 combines with J gene TRBJ1-1; 7 bases are a match to TRBD1. Trimming cost V 5 bases and J 4 bases; bases outside gene matches: 8. Germline V gene data show CDR1 as SGHDT and CDR2 as YYEEEE. This CDR3 is 14 amino acids long. CDR3 amino acids: CASREAGGGTEAFF. The CDR3 coding sequence is TGTGCCAGCAGGGAAGCAGGGGGAGGCACTGAAGCTTTCTTT.

The chain joins TRBV11-2 to TRBJ2-7, with 11 bases fitting TRBD1. V trimming: 5 bases; J trimming: 2 bases; junction bases outside the gene matches: 8. The CDR3 contains 16 residues. The V gene's germline CDR1 is SGHAT and CDR2 FQNNGV. The CDR3 DNA reads as TGTGCCAGCAGCAGAGGGGGGACAGGGGGAGCCTACGAGCAGTACTTC. Its translation: CASSRGGTGGAYEQYF. Full variable domain (remainder filled in from reference TRBV11-2 and TRBJ2-7): EAGVAQSPRYKIIEKRQSVAFWCNPISGHATLYWYQQILGQGPKLLIQFQNNGVVDDSQLPKDRFSAERLKGVDSTLKIQPAKLEDSAVYLCASSRGGTGGAYEQYFGPGTRLTVT.

The chain uses TRBV5-1 and TRBJ2-2; D may match TRBD1 or TRBD2 (6 bases each). The CDR3 is made up of 19 amino acids. Trimming removed 0 bases at V and 0 bases at J, with 18 bases between. Germline CDR1 reads SGHRS; CDR2 reads YFSETQ. The CDR3 DNA reads as TGCGCCAGCAGCTTGGATCTAGGGGGGCGGACCTCGAACACCGGGGAGCTGTTTTTT. Translation: CASSLDLGGRTSNTGELFF.